These 18 T cell receptor beta chains originate from one sample sequenced in a study of regulatory T cells in long-lasting Graves disease. iRepertoire HTBI primers and Arm-PCR of CDR3 regions built TCR beta libraries. TCRdb processed the multiplex PCR reads anew with MiXCR; each CDR3 protein has one entry. The data contain about 210,000 distinct CDR3 sequences, about 19% of them singletons. This sample's time point: newly diagnosed GD, antithyroid drugs for less than 3 months. RNA extracted from PBMCs served as the sequencing template. The same sample was also studied in work on T cells in Graves' hyperthyroidism and ophthalmopathy.

The sequencing used peripheral blood mononuclear cells (PBMCs), collected at new diagnosis, from a patient treated with antithyroid drugs. These receptors originate from a woman aged 25 to 39 with Graves disease.

The chain employs TRBV6-1 and TRBJ2-7, with 7 nucleotides matching TRBD1. Germline V CDR1 and CDR2: MNHNS, SASEGT. The CDR3 spans 15 residues. Trimming took 6 bases from V and 1 from J; bases not matched to a gene: 9. The CDR3: CASSDSGTASYEQYF. In DNA form, the CDR3 reads TGTGCCAGCAGCGATTCCGGGACAGCATCCTACGAGCAGTACTTC.

This chain connects TRBV27 to TRBJ1-5, with D perhaps matching TRBD1 (6 bases). Per germline, CDR1 MNHEY and CDR2 SMNVEV (reference sequence). This CDR3 comprises 13 residues. Trimming removed 10 bases at V and 4 bases at J, with 14 bases between. The CDR3 DNA follows: TGTGCCACCCGAGGGCAGGGGAATCAGCCCCAGCATTTT. Protein product: CATRGQGNQPQHF.

This clonotype was counted many times. In DNA form, the CDR3 reads TGTGCCAGCAGCTTAGGTGGGGGGATATACGAGCAGTACTTC. It specifies CASSLGGGIYEQYF. The chain combines TRBV11-2 with TRBJ2-7, with TRBD2 as a possible D gene (6 bases). Germline-derived CDR1 and CDR2 are SGHAT and FQNNGV. V gave up 1 base and J gave up 4 bases, with 11 bases separating them. The CDR3 covers 14 residues.

This clonotype was picked up many times. V gene TRBV27 combines with J gene TRBJ1-1; D ambiguous. The V gene lost 0 bases and the J gene lost 11 bases, with 16 bases spanning the gap. This CDR3 is 14 amino acids long. The germline V gene has CDR1 MNHEY and CDR2 SMNVEV (reference sequence). CDR3 amino acids: CASSLSGSALVAFF. The CDR3 DNA sequence: TGTGCCAGCAGTTTATCGGGCAGCGCCCTCGTGGCTTTCTTT.

This clonotype was seen more than once but under ten times. The chain combines TRBV6-1 with TRBJ1-2; tentatively, D is TRBD1 (5 bases). Trimming shortened V by 6 bases and J by 7 bases, and 15 bases separated the two germline ends. The germline CDR1 and CDR2 sequences are MNHNS and SASEGT. This CDR3 region has 13 residues. The CDR3: CASRETGRRGYTF. The CDR3, as DNA: TGTGCCAGCAGGGAAACAGGCCGGCGTGGCTACACCTTC.

The V and J genes are TRBV24-1 and TRBJ1-5, with TRBD1 matching over 7 bases. Germline assignment: CDR1 KGHDR and CDR2 SFDVKD. Unmatched junction bases numbered 11, after V lost 11 bases and J lost 5 bases. There are 14 residues in the CDR3. In DNA form, the CDR3 reads TGTGCCAGCCAGGGGGGAGGAGAGGATCAGCCCCAGCATTTT. Translation: CASQGGGEDQPQHF.

This clonotype was found many times. The chain couples TRBV28 to TRBJ1-5, with 10 bases fitting TRBD1. Germline values: CDR1 MDHEN, CDR2 SYDVKM. The CDR3 consists of 15 residues. The trim removed 4 bases at V and 5 bases at J, leaving 5 bases unmatched. CDR3 in DNA: TGTGCCAGCAGTTGGTCCGGGACAGGGGATCAGCCCCAGCATTTT. It encodes CASSWSGTGDQPQHF.

This clonotype has a handful of counts. The chain is built from TRBV18 and TRBJ2-4; no firm D call. The V end was cut by 1 base, the J end by 1 base, with 11 bases between. The CDR3 length is 16 residues. From germline, CDR1 is KGHSH and CDR2 LQKENI. Here the CDR3 reads CASSPQVPVAKNIQYF. CDR3 in DNA: TGTGCCAGCTCACCACAAGTCCCGGTCGCCAAAAACATTCAGTACTTC.

This clonotype appeared many times. This chain connects TRBV11-3 to TRBJ2-3; 9 bases agree with TRBD2. J lost 6 bases, V lost 1 base, and 8 bases had no gene match. This CDR3 is 16 amino acids long. The V gene's germline CDR1 is SGHNT and CDR2 YENEEA. The chain's CDR3 is CASSLGGSGRSDTQYF. The CDR3 DNA reads as TGTGCCAGCAGCTTAGGCGGTAGCGGGAGAAGTGATACGCAGTATTTT.

This clonotype has at least ten counts. The J gene is TRBJ2-7, the V gene TRBV5-1, with a tentative D call TRBD2 (6 bases). This CDR3 has 16 residues. Looked up from germline, CDR1 is SGHRS and CDR2 is YFSETQ. V shed 1 base and J shed 5 bases, with 19 bases lying between them. CDR3 loop: CASSLYSGTAGHEQYF. In DNA form, the CDR3 reads TGCGCCAGCAGCTTGTATTCCGGGACGGCGGGGCACGAGCAGTACTTC.

Many counts were recorded for this clonotype. This sequence joins TRBV28 and TRBJ1-2, with a weak D call TRBD1 (5 bases). The CDR3 is made up of 12 amino acids. The V gene's germline CDR1 is MDHEN and CDR2 SYDVKM. V lost 2 bases to trimming and J lost 7 bases, with 8 bases between them. CDR3 residues: CASSLGGTGYTF. Here the CDR3 DNA reads TGTGCCAGCAGTTTAGGGGGGACTGGCTACACCTTC.

This clonotype has a count of ten or more. This rearrangement joins TRBV6-2 or TRBV6-3 to TRBJ1-1; TRBD1 aligns across 7 bases. V was clipped by 8 bases and J by 7 bases; unmatched bases: 10. The CDR3 contains 13 residues. From germline, CDR1 is MNHEY and CDR2 SVGEGT. The CDR3, as DNA: TGTGCCAGCCGCCTTGGAGGGGGCCTTGAAGCTTTCTTT. Protein product: CASRLGGGLEAFF.

As for this clonotype: At one end the junction does not follow the germline gene, possibly because of a read error. The chain is built from TRBV28 and TRBJ2-3, with D hard to call. The CDR3 length is 11 residues. From germline, CDR1 is MDHEN and CDR2 SYDVKM. This CDR3 is CASLQSHLTFF. The DNA for the CDR3 is TGTGCCAGCCTTCAAAGCCACCTAACTTTCTTT.

This clonotype was counted ten times or more. This chain links TRBV6-1 with TRBJ2-2; a weak D match, TRBD1 (6 bases). Between the trimmed V and J ends, which lost 6 bases and 6 bases, there was a span of 11 bases. CDR3 size: 13 residues. The germline V gene encodes CDR1 MNHNS and CDR2 SASEGT. The CDR3 loop reads CASSLQGAGELFF. The DNA of the CDR3 is TGTGCCAGCAGCTTACAGGGAGCCGGGGAGCTGTTTTTT.

The sample holds many counts of this clonotype. The chain couples TRBV28 to TRBJ1-6, with 10 bases fitting TRBD1. The V gene end was trimmed by 0 bases and the J gene end by 0 bases; junction bases not matched to a gene: 11. This CDR3 contains 21 residues. From germline, CDR1 is MDHEN and CDR2 SYDVKM. CDR3 in DNA: TGTGCCAGCAGTTTATGGACAGGGGGCGTTACGAGGAGCTCCTATAATTCACCCCTCCACTTT. It codes for CASSLWTGGVTRSSYNSPLHF.

In its sample, this clonotype was seen many times. The chain links TRBV2 to TRBJ2-5, with 9 bases aligning to TRBD1. The CDR3 has 14 amino acids. The V segment lost 9 bases and the J segment 1 base; nucleotides outside the gene matches: 6. From germline, CDR1 is SNHLY and CDR2 FYNNEI. The CDR3 DNA reads as TGTGCCAGGAATCGACAGGGGGTCCAAGAGACCCAGTACTTC. It codes for CARNRQGVQETQYF.

This clonotype was observed at least ten times. J is TRBJ2-7 and V is TRBV27, with D unclear. This CDR3 spans 13 amino acids. V lost 6 bases to trimming and J lost 1 base, with 10 bases between them. CDR1 MNHEY and CDR2 SMNVEV come from the germline V gene (reference sequence). CDR3 nucleotide sequence: TGTGCCAGCAGGGCGCAGGAATCCTACGAGCAGTACTTC. It is translated as CASRAQESYEQYF.

This clonotype was counted many times. The chain joins TRBV18 to TRBJ2-1; D unresolved. V lost 2 bases and J 1 base, leaving 9 bases between the germline ends. From germline, CDR1 is KGHSH and CDR2 LQKENI. The CDR3 sequence is 15 residues long. The CDR3 region is CASSPGLNSYNEQFF. The CDR3 DNA is TGTGCCAGCTCACCAGGCCTGAATTCCTACAATGAGCAGTTCTTC.